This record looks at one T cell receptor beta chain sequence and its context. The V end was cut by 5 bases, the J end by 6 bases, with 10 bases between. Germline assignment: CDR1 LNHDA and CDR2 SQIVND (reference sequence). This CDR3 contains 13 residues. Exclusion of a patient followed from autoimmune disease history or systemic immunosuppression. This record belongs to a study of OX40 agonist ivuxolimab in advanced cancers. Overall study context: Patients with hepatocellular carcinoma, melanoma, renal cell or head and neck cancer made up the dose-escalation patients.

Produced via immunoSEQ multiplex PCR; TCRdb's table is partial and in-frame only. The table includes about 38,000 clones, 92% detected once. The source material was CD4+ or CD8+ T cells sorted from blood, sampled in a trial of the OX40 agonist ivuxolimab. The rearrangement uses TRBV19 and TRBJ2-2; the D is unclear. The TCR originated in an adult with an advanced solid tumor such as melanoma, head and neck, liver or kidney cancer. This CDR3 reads CASSFGRPGELFF. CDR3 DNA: TGTGCCAGTAGTTTCGGGCGGCCCGGGGAGCTGTTTTTT. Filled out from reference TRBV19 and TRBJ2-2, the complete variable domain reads DGGITQSPKYLFRKEGQNVTLSCEQNLNHDAMYWYRQDPGQGLRLIYYSQIVNDFQKGDIAEGYSVSREKKESFPLTVTSAQKNPTAFYLCASSFGRPGELFFGEGSRLTVL.